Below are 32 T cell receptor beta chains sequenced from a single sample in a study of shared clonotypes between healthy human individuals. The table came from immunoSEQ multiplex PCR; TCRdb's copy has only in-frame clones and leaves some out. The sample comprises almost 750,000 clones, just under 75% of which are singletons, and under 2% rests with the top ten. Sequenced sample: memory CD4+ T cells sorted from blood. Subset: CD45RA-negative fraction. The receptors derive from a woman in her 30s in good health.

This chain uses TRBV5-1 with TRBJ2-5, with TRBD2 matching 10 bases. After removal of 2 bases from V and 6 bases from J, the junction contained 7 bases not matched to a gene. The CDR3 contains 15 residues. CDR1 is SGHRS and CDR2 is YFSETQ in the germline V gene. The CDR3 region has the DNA TGCGCCAGCAGCTTTTCTAGCGGGAGTCCGAAGACCCAGTACTTC. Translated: CASSFSSGSPKTQYF.

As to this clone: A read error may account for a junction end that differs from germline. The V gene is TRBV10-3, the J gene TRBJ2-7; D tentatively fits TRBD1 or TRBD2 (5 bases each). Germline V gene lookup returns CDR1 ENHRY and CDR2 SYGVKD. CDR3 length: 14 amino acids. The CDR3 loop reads CASSPNGADYEQYF. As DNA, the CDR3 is TGTGCCAGCAGTCCCAACGGGGCGGACTACGAGCAGTACTTC.

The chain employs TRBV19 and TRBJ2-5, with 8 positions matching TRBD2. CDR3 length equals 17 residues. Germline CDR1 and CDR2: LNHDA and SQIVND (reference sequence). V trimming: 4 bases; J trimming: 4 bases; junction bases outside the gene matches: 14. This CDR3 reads CASSRGSGSGFVETQYF. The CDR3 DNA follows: TGTGCCAGTAGTAGGGGAAGCGGGAGTGGGTTCGTAGAGACCCAGTACTTC.

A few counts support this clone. Here the CDR3 reads CASSVAGAGTDTQYF. The DNA for the CDR3 is TGTGCCAGCAGTGTAGCGGGAGCCGGCACAGATACGCAGTATTTT. The chain couples TRBV28 to TRBJ2-3, with 9 bases aligning to TRBD2. V lost 5 bases and J lost 1; bases outside the gene matches: 4. The CDR3 is made up of 15 amino acids. The germline CDR1 and CDR2 sequences are MDHEN and SYDVKM.

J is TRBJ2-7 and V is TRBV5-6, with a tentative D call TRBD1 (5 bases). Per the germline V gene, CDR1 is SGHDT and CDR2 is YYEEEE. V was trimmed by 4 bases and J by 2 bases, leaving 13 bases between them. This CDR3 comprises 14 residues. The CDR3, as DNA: TGTGCCAGCAGCCCCCTTGACAGTCCCTACGAGCAGTACTTC. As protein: CASSPLDSPYEQYF.

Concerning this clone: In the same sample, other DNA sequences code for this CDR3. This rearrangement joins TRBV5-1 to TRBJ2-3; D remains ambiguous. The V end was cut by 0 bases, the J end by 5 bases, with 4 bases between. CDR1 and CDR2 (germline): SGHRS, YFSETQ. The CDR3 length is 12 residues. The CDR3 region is CASSLARDTQYF. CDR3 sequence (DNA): TGCGCCAGCAGCTTGGCACGAGATACGCAGTATTTT.

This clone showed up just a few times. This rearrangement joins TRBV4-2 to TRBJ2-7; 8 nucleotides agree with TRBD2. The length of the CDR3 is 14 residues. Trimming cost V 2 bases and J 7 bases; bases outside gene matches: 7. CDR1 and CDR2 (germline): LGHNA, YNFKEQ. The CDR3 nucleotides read TGTGCCAGCAGCCAACTGCGGGGGGCGGGGGAGCAGTACTTC. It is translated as CASSQLRGAGEQYF.

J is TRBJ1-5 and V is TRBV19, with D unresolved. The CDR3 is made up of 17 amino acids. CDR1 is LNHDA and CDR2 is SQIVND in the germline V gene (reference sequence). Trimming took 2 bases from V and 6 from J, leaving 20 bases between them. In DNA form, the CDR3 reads TGTGCCAGTAGTATATCGGGAGGAGACGGGCGGATTCAGCCCCAGCATTTT. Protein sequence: CASSISGGDGRIQPQHF.

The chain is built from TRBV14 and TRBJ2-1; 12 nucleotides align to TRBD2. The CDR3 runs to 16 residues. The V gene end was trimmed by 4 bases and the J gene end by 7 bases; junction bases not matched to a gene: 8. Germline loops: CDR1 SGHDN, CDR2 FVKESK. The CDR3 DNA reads TGTGCCAGCAGCCCTTATCCGGGACTAGCGGGTAATGAGCAGTTCTTC. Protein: CASSPYPGLAGNEQFF. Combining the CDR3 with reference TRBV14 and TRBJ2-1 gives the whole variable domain EAGVTQFPSHSVIEKGQTVTLRCDPISGHDNLYWYRRVMGKEIKFLLHFVKESKQDESGMPNNRFLAERTGGTYSTLKVQPAELEDSGVYFCASSPYPGLAGNEQFFGPGTRLTVL.

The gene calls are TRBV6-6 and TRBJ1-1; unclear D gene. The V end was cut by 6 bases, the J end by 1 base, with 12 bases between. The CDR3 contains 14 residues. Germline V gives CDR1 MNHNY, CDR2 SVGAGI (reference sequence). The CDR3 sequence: CASRPQVSNTEAFF. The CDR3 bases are TGTGCCAGCAGGCCCCAGGTCTCGAACACTGAAGCTTTCTTT.

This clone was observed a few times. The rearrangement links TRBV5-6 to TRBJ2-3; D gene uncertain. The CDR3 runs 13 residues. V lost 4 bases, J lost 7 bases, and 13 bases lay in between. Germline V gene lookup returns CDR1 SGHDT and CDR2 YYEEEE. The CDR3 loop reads CASSPGDSNTQYF. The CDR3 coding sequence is TGTGCCAGCAGCCCCGGTGACTCTAATACGCAGTATTTT. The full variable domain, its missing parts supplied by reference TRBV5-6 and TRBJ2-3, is DAGVTQSPTHLIKTRGQQVTLRCSPKSGHDTVSWYQQALGQGPQFIFQYYEEEERQRGNFPDRFSGHQFPNYSSELNVNALLLGDSALYLCASSPGDSNTQYFGPGTRLTVL.

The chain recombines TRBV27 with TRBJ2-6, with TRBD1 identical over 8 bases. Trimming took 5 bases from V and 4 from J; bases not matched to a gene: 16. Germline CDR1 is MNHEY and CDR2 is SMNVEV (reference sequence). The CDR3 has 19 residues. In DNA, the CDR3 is TGTGCCAGCAGTCCCCGGGCAGGGGGCGCGTCTCTCGGGGCCAACGTCCTGACTTTC. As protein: CASSPRAGGASLGANVLTF.

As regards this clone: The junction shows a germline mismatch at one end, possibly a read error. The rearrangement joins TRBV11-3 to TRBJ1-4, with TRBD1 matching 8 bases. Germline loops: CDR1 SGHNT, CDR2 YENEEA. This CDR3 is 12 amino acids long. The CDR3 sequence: CPGDRLNERLFF. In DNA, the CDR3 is TGTCCTGGGGACAGGCTAAATGAAAGACTGTTTTTT.

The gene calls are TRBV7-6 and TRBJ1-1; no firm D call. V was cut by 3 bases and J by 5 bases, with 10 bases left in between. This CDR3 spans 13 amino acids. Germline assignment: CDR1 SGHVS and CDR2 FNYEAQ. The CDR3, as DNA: TGTGCCAGCAGCTTTCAGCCGGGGACTGAAGCTTTCTTT. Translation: CASSFQPGTEAFF.

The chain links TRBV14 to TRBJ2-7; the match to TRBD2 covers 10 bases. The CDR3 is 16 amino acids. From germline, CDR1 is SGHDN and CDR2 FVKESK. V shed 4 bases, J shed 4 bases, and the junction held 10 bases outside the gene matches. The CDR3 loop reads CASSPRALAGAYEQYF. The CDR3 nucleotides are TGTGCCAGCAGCCCCCGGGCCCTAGCGGGAGCGTACGAGCAGTACTTC.

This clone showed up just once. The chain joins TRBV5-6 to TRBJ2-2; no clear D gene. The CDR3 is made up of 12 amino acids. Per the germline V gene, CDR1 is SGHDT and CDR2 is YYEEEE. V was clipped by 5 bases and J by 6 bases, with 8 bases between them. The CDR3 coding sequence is TGTGCCAGCAGTTTTGGTGCCGGGGAGCTGTTTTTT. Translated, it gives CASSFGAGELFF.

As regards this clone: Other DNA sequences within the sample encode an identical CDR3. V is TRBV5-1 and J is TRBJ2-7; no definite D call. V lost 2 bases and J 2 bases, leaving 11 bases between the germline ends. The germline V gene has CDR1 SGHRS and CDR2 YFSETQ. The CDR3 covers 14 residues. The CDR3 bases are TGCGCCAGCAGCTTCGAACGGCTAACCTACGAGCAGTACTTC. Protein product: CASSFERLTYEQYF.

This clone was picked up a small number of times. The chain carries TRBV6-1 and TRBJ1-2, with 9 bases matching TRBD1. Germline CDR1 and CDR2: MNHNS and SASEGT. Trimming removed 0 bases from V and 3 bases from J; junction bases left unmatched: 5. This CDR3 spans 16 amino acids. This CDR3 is CASSEARDRADYGYTF. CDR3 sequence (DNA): TGTGCCAGCAGTGAAGCCCGGGACAGGGCAGACTATGGCTACACCTTC.

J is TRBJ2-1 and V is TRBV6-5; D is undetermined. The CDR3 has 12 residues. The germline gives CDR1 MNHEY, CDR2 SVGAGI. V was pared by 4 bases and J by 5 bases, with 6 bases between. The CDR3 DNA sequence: TGTGCCAGCAGTTCCATTAACAATGAGCAGTTCTTC. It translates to CASSSINNEQFF.

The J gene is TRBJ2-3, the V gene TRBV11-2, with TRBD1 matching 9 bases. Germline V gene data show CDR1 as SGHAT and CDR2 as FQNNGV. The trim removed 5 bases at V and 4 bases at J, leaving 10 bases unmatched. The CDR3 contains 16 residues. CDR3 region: CASSALFGQGPDTQYF. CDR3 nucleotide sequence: TGTGCCAGCAGCGCGTTGTTCGGACAGGGGCCAGATACGCAGTATTTT.

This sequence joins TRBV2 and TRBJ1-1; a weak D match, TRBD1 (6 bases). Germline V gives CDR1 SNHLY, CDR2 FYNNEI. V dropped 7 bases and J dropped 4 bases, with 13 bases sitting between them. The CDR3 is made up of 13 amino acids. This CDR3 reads CASTGDTITEAFF. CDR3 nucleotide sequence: TGTGCCAGCACCGGGGACACGATCACTGAAGCTTTCTTT.

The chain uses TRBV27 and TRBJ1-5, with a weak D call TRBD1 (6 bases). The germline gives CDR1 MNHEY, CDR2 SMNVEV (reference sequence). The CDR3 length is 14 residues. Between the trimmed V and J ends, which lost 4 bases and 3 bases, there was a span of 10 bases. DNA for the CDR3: TGTGCCAGCAGTTCAGGACAGTTCAATCAGCCCCAGCATTTT. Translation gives CASSSGQFNQPQHF.

CDR3 sequence (DNA): TGTGCCACCAGCAGAGTGGGGGACACTCCCTCCTACGAGCAGTACTTC. As protein: CATSRVGDTPSYEQYF. V usage is TRBV15 and J usage is TRBJ2-7, with a weak D call TRBD1 (6 bases). CDR1 LNHNV and CDR2 YYDKDF come from the germline V gene (reference sequence). The CDR3 sequence is 16 residues long. Trimming shortened V by 1 base and J by 0 bases, and 13 bases separated the two germline ends.

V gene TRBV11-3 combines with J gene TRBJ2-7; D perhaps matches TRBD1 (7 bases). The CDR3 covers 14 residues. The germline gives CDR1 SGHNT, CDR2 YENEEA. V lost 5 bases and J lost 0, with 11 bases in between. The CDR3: CASSPGDSSYEQYF. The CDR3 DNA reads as TGTGCCAGCAGCCCGGGGGACAGCTCCTACGAGCAGTACTTC.

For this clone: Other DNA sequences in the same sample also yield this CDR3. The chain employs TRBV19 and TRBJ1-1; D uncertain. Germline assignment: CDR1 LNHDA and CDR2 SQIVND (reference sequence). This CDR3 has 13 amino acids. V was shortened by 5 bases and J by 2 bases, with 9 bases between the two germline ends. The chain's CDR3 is CASSQTENTEAFF. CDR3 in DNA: TGTGCCAGTAGTCAAACGGAAAACACTGAAGCTTTCTTT.

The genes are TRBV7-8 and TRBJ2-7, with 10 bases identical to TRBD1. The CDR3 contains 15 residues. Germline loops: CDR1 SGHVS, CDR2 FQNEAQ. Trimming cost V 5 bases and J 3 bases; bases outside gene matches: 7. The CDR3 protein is CASSLRRDRGYEQYF. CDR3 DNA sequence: TGTGCCAGCAGCCTACGCCGGGACAGGGGCTACGAGCAGTACTTC.

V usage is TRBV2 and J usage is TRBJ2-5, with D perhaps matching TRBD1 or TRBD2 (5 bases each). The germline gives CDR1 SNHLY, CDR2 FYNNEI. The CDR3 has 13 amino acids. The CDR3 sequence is CAVRGGWQETQYF. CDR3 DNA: TGTGCAGTACGTGGGGGTTGGCAAGAGACCCAGTACTTC.

The CDR3 spells CASSSGQGTGGYTF. The CDR3 nucleotides read TGTGCCAGCAGCTCAGGTCAGGGAACGGGCGGCTACACCTTC. This rearrangement joins TRBV28 to TRBJ1-2; the D gene is possibly TRBD1 (5 bases). Germline CDR1 reads MDHEN; CDR2 reads SYDVKM. This CDR3 region has 14 residues. V was pared by 6 bases and J by 8 bases, with 19 bases between.

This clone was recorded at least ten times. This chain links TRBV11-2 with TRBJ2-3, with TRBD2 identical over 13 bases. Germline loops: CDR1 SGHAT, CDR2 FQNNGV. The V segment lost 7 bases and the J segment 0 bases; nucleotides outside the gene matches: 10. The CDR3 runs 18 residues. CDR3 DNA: TGTGCCAGCAACCGACTAGCGGGAGGCCGAACTAGCACAGATACGCAGTATTTT. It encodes CASNRLAGGRTSTDTQYF.

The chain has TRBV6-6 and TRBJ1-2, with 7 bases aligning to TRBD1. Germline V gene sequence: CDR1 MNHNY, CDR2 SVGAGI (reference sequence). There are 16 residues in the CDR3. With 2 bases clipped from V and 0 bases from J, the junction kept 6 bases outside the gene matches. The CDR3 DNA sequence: TGTGCCAGCAGTTACCGACAGGGCGCCTCTAACTATGGCTACACCTTC. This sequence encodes CASSYRQGASNYGYTF.

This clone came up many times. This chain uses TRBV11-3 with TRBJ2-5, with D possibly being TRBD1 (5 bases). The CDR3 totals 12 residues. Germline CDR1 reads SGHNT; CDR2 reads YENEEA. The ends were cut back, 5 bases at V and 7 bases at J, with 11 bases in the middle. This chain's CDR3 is CASSQGVPTQYF. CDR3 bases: TGTGCCAGCAGCCAAGGGGTTCCGACCCAGTACTTC. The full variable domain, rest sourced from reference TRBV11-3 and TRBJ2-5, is EAGVVQSPRYKIIEKKQPVAFWCNPISGHNTLYWYLQNLGQGPELLIRYENEEAVDDSQLPKDRFSAERLKGVDSTLKIQPAELGDSAVYLCASSQGVPTQYFGPGTRLLVL.

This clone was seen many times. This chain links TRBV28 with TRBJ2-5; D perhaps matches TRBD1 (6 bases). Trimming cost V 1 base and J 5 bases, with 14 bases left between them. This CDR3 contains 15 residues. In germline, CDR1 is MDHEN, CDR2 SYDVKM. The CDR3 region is CASSLSGARRETQYF. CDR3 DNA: TGTGCCAGCAGTTTATCAGGGGCGCGTCGGGAGACCCAGTACTTC.